Listed here is a single TCR beta chain. These data come from a study of Graves' ophthalmopathy and Graves' hyperthyroidism. CAS ≥3, NOSPECS ≥4, moderate-to-severe activity and duration under 3 months marked donors with ophthalmopathy. PBMCs were isolated from an approximately 10 ml sample of fresh peripheral blood. Researchers took RNA transcripts and amplified TCR beta CDR3 regions from them. First-round RT-PCR employed HTBI primers, with a second-round multiplex PCR after it. TCRdb processed the multiplex PCR reads anew with MiXCR; each CDR3 protein has one entry. The sample shows hundreds of thousands of distinct CDR3 sequences, less than 55% of them seen only once. The ends lost 6 bases at V and 0 bases at J; junction bases unmatched: 8. The CDR3 totals 16 residues. CDR1 and CDR2 from the germline V gene are LNHDA and SQIVND (reference sequence).

V is TRBV19 and J is TRBJ1-5; 7 bases are shared with TRBD1. The sample taken for sequencing was peripheral blood. The TCR sequence derives from an adult man with Graves' ophthalmopathy. The CDR3 sequence is CASRGRGQYSNQPQHF. CDR3 in DNA: TGTGCCAGTAGGGGTAGGGGGCAGTATAGCAATCAGCCCCAGCATTTT.